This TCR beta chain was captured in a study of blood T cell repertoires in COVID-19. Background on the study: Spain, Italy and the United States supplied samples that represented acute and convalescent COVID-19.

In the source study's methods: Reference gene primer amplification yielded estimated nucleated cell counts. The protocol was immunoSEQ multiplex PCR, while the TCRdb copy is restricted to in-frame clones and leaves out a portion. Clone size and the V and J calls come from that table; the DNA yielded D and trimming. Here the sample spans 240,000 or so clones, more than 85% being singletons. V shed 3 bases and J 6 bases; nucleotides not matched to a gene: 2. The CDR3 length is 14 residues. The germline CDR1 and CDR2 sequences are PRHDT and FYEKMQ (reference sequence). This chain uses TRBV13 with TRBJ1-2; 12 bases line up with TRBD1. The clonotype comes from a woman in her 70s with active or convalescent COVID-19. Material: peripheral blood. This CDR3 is CASSFGTGGHGYTF. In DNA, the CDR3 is TGTGCCAGCAGCTTTGGGACAGGGGGCCATGGCTACACCTTC.